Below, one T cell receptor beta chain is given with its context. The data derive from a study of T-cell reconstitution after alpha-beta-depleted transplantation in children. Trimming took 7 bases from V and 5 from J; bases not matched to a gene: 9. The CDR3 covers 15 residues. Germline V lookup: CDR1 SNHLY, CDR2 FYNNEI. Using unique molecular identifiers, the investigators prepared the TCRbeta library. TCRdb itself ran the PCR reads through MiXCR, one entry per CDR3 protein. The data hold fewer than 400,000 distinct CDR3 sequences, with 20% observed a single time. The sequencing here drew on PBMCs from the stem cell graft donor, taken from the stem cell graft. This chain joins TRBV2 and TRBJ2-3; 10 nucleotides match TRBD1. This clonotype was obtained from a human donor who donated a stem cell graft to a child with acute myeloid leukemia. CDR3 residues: CASKTRTGGKDTQYF. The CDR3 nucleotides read TGTGCCAGCAAGACCCGGACAGGGGGGAAAGATACGCAGTATTTT.